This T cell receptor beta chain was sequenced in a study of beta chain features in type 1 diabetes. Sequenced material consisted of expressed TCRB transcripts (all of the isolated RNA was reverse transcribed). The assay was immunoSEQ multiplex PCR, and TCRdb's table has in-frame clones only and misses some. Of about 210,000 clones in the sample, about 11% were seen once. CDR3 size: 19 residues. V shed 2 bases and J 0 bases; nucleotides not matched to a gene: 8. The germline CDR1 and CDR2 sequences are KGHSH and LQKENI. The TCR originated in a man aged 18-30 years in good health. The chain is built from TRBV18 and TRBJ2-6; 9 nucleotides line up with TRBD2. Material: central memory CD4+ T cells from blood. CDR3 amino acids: CASSPVQLAGSSGANVLTF. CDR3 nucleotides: TGTGCCAGCTCACCAGTTCAACTAGCGGGTAGCTCTGGGGCCAACGTCCTGACTTTC.